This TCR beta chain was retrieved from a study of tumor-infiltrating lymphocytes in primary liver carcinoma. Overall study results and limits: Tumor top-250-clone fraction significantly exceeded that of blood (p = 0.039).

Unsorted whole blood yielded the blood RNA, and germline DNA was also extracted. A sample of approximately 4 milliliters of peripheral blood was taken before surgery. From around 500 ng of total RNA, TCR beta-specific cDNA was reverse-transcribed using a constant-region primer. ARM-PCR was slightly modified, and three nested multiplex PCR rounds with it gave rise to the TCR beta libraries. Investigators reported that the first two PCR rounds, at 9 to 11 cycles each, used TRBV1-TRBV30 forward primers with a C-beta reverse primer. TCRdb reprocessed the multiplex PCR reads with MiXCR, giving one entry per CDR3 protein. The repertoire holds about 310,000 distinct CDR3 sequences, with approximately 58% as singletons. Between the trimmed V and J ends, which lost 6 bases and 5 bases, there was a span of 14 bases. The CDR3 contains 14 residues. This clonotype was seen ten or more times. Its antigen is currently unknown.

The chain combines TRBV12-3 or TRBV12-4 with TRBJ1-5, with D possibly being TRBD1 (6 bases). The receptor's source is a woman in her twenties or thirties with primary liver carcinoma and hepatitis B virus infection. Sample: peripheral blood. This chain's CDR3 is CASRRGARDQPQHF. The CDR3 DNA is TGTGCCAGCAGGAGGGGGGCGAGGGATCAGCCCCAGCATTTT.